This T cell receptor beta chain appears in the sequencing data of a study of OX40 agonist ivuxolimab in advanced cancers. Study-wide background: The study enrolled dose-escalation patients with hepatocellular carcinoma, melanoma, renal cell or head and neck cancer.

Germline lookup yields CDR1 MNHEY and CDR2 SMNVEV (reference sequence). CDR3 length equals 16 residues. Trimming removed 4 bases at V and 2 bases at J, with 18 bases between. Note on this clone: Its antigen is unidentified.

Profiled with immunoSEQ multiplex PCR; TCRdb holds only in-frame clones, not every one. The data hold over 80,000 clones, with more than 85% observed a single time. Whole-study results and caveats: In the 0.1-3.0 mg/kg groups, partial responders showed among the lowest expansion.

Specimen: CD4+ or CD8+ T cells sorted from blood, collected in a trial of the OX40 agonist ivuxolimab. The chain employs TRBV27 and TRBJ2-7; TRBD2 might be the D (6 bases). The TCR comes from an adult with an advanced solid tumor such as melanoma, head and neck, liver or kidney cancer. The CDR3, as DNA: TGTGCCAGCAGTTCTGGGGGAGGAGCACGGGCCTACGAGCAGTACTTC. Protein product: CASSSGGGARAYEQYF.